The 15 T cell receptor beta chains below come from one sample, sequenced in a study of spatial heterogeneity in lung cancer. MiXCR, applied by TCRdb to the 5' RACE reads, yields one record per CDR3 protein. The sample lists approximately 41,000 distinct CDR3 sequences, roughly 10% occurring once. Specified time point: blood at routine non-recurrence follow-up after resection. The sequenced sample was PBMCs, obtained at follow-up. The receptors shown here come from a female donor with early-stage non-small cell lung cancer.

This clonotype was observed a handful of times. This chain uses TRBV14 with TRBJ1-6; unclear D gene. The ends were cut back, 0 bases at V and 7 bases at J, with 10 bases in the middle. This CDR3 comprises 15 residues. Germline lookup yields CDR1 SGHDN and CDR2 FVKESK. DNA for the CDR3: TGTGCCAGCAGCCAAGATATGGGGTACAATTCACCCCTCCACTTT. Amino acid sequence: CASSQDMGYNSPLHF.

The genes are TRBV4-1 and TRBJ1-3; D remains ambiguous. Germline CDR1 and CDR2: MGHRA and YSYEKL. The CDR3 runs to 15 residues. V was cut by 5 bases and J by 2 bases, with 13 bases left in between. Here the CDR3 reads CASSGRAATGNTIYF. The CDR3 region has the DNA TGCGCCAGCAGCGGCCGGGCGGCGACTGGAAACACCATATATTTT.

There are a few counts of this clonotype. The chain combines TRBV12-3 or TRBV12-4 with TRBJ2-5; 13 bases are shared with TRBD2. The CDR3 is made up of 16 amino acids. J gave up 5 bases and V 4 bases, and 7 bases lay outside the gene matches. CDR3 DNA: TGTGCCAGCAGTTCCCCCCGACTAGCGGGGGGCGAGACCCAGTACTTC. The encoded protein is CASSSPRLAGGETQYF.

This clonotype has only a few counts. V gene TRBV2 combines with J gene TRBJ1-2; D is ambiguous. Per germline, CDR1 SNHLY and CDR2 FYNNEI. The CDR3 is 9 amino acids. The DNA of the CDR3 is TGTGCTCCCGGACGTGGCTACACCTTC. Translated: CAPGRGYTF. Variable domain in full (rest from reference TRBV2 and TRBJ1-2): EPEVTQTPSHQVTQMGQEVILRCVPISNHLYFYWYRQILGQKVEFLVSFYNNEISEKSEIFDDQFSVERPDGSNFTLKIRSTKLEDSAMYFCAPGRGYTFGSGTRLTVV.

In its sample, this clonotype was seen a few times. The J gene is TRBJ2-3, the V gene TRBV20-1; 7 bases map to TRBD2. The CDR3 is 13 amino acids. Looked up from germline, CDR1 is DFQATT and CDR2 is SNEGSKA (reference sequence). V shed 3 bases, J shed 7 bases, and the junction held 7 bases outside the gene matches. The DNA for the CDR3 is TGCAGTGCTAGCGGTAGCGGGCTACATACGCAGTATTTT. Amino acid sequence: CSASGSGLHTQYF.

This rearrangement joins TRBV5-1 to TRBJ1-1; 9 positions agree with TRBD1. The CDR3 contains 14 residues. The V gene end was trimmed by 7 bases and the J gene end by 5 bases; junction bases not matched to a gene: 9. Germline CDR1 reads SGHRS; CDR2 reads YFSETQ. The CDR3 spells CASGRTGVATEAFF. The CDR3 coding sequence is TGCGCCAGCGGACGGACAGGGGTTGCGACTGAAGCTTTCTTT.

In its sample, this clonotype was seen many times. The rearrangement joins TRBV6-6 to TRBJ2-7; 9 bases map to TRBD1. This CDR3 spans 15 amino acids. The trim removed 0 bases at V and 2 bases at J, leaving 2 bases unmatched. Germline loops: CDR1 MNHNY, CDR2 SVGAGI (reference sequence). The chain's CDR3 is CASSYSRDRAYEQYF. In nucleotides, the CDR3 is TGTGCCAGCAGTTACTCGAGGGACAGGGCCTACGAGCAGTACTTC.

The sample holds many counts of this clonotype. This chain links TRBV28 with TRBJ1-5, with D maybe TRBD1 (5 bases). Deletions cut 7 bases from V and 0 bases from J, with 10 bases between. The CDR3 extends over 14 amino acids. The germline CDR1 and CDR2 sequences are MDHEN and SYDVKM. The chain's CDR3 is CASKGIYSNQPQHF. The CDR3 DNA reads TGTGCCAGCAAGGGGATTTATAGCAATCAGCCCCAGCATTTT. Looking up the rest from reference TRBV28 and TRBJ1-5 gives the full variable domain: DVKVTQSSRYLVKRTGEKVFLECVQDMDHENMFWYRQDPGLGLRLIYFSYDVKMKEKGDIPEGYSVSREKKERFSLILESASTNQTSMYLCASKGIYSNQPQHFGDGTRLSIL.

This clonotype was recorded a few times. V is TRBV10-1 and J is TRBJ2-3; D is undetermined. The CDR3 loop spans 11 amino acids. V was pared by 7 bases and J by 6 bases, with 8 bases between. Germline values: CDR1 WNHNN, CDR2 SYGVQD (reference sequence). The DNA for the CDR3 is TGCGCCAGCAAGCTGGGGGATACGCAGTATTTT. It encodes CASKLGDTQYF.

This clonotype was seen at least ten times. The chain links TRBV20-1 to TRBJ2-5; 8 bases fit TRBD1. This CDR3 contains 13 residues. With 6 bases clipped from V and 1 base from J, the junction kept 4 bases outside the gene matches. CDR1 and CDR2 (germline): DFQATT, SNEGSKA (reference sequence). This CDR3 is CSATGQGQETQYF. In DNA, the CDR3 is TGCAGTGCAACCGGACAGGGCCAAGAGACCCAGTACTTC.

Many counts were recorded for this clonotype. This sequence joins TRBV12-3 or TRBV12-4 and TRBJ2-5; D uncertain. The CDR3 runs 13 residues. V lost 3 bases and J 4 bases, leaving 9 bases between the germline ends. This CDR3 is CASSLARPETQYF. The CDR3 DNA follows: TGTGCCAGCAGTTTGGCCCGGCCAGAGACCCAGTACTTC.

This clonotype showed up just a few times. The rearrangement links TRBV11-2 to TRBJ2-6; D is uncertain. Germline V CDR1 and CDR2: SGHAT, FQNNGV. Trimming removed 5 bases from V and 0 bases from J, with 14 bases in between. The CDR3 totals 17 residues. CDR3 loop: CASSPRAAISGANVLTF. As DNA, the CDR3 is TGTGCCAGCAGCCCAAGGGCAGCAATCTCTGGGGCCAACGTCCTGACTTTC.

The chain recombines TRBV20-1 with TRBJ2-3, with TRBD2 matching 8 bases. V lost 1 base and J lost 4; bases outside the gene matches: 7. This CDR3 is built from 15 residues. The V gene's germline CDR1 is DFQATT and CDR2 SNEGSKA (reference sequence). CDR3 coding DNA: TGCAGTGCTAGAGCGGCGGGGGGCCCCGCAGATACGCAGTATTTT. It codes for CSARAAGGPADTQYF.

Many counts were recorded for this clonotype. The rearrangement links TRBV29-1 to TRBJ2-3, with 12 bases aligning to TRBD2. Per germline, CDR1 SQVTM and CDR2 ANQGSEA. The CDR3 is made up of 15 amino acids. J was trimmed by 11 bases and V by 6 bases; bases with no gene match: 15. The CDR3, as DNA: TGCAGCGTCGGAGGACTAGCGGGGTCTCCGGGGAGGCAGTATTTT. The encoded protein is CSVGGLAGSPGRQYF.

V gene TRBV27 combines with J gene TRBJ1-4; D is possibly TRBD1 (6 bases). CDR3 length: 13 amino acids. V was clipped by 8 bases and J by 2 bases, with 9 bases between them. CDR1 and CDR2 (germline): MNHEY, SMNVEV (reference sequence). CDR3 nucleotide sequence: TGTGCCAGCTCGGGGGCTACTAATGAAAAACTGTTTTTT. Amino acid sequence: CASSGATNEKLFF.